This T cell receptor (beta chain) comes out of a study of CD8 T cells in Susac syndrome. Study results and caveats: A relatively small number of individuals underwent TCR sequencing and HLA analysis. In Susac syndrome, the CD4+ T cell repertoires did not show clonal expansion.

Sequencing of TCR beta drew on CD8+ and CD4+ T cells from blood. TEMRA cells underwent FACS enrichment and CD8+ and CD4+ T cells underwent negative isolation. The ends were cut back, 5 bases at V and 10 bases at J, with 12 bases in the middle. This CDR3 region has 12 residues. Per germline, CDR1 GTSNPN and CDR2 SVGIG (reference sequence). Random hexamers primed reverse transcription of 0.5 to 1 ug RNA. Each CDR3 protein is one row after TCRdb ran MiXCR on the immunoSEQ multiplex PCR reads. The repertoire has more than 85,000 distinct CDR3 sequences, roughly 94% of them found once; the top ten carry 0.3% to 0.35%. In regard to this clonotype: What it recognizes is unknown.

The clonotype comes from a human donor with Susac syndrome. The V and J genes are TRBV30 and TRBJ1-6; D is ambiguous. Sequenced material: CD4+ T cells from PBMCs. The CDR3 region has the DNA TGTGCCTGGGGTGGACGAGGATCACCCCTCCACTTT. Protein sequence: CAWGGRGSPLHF.